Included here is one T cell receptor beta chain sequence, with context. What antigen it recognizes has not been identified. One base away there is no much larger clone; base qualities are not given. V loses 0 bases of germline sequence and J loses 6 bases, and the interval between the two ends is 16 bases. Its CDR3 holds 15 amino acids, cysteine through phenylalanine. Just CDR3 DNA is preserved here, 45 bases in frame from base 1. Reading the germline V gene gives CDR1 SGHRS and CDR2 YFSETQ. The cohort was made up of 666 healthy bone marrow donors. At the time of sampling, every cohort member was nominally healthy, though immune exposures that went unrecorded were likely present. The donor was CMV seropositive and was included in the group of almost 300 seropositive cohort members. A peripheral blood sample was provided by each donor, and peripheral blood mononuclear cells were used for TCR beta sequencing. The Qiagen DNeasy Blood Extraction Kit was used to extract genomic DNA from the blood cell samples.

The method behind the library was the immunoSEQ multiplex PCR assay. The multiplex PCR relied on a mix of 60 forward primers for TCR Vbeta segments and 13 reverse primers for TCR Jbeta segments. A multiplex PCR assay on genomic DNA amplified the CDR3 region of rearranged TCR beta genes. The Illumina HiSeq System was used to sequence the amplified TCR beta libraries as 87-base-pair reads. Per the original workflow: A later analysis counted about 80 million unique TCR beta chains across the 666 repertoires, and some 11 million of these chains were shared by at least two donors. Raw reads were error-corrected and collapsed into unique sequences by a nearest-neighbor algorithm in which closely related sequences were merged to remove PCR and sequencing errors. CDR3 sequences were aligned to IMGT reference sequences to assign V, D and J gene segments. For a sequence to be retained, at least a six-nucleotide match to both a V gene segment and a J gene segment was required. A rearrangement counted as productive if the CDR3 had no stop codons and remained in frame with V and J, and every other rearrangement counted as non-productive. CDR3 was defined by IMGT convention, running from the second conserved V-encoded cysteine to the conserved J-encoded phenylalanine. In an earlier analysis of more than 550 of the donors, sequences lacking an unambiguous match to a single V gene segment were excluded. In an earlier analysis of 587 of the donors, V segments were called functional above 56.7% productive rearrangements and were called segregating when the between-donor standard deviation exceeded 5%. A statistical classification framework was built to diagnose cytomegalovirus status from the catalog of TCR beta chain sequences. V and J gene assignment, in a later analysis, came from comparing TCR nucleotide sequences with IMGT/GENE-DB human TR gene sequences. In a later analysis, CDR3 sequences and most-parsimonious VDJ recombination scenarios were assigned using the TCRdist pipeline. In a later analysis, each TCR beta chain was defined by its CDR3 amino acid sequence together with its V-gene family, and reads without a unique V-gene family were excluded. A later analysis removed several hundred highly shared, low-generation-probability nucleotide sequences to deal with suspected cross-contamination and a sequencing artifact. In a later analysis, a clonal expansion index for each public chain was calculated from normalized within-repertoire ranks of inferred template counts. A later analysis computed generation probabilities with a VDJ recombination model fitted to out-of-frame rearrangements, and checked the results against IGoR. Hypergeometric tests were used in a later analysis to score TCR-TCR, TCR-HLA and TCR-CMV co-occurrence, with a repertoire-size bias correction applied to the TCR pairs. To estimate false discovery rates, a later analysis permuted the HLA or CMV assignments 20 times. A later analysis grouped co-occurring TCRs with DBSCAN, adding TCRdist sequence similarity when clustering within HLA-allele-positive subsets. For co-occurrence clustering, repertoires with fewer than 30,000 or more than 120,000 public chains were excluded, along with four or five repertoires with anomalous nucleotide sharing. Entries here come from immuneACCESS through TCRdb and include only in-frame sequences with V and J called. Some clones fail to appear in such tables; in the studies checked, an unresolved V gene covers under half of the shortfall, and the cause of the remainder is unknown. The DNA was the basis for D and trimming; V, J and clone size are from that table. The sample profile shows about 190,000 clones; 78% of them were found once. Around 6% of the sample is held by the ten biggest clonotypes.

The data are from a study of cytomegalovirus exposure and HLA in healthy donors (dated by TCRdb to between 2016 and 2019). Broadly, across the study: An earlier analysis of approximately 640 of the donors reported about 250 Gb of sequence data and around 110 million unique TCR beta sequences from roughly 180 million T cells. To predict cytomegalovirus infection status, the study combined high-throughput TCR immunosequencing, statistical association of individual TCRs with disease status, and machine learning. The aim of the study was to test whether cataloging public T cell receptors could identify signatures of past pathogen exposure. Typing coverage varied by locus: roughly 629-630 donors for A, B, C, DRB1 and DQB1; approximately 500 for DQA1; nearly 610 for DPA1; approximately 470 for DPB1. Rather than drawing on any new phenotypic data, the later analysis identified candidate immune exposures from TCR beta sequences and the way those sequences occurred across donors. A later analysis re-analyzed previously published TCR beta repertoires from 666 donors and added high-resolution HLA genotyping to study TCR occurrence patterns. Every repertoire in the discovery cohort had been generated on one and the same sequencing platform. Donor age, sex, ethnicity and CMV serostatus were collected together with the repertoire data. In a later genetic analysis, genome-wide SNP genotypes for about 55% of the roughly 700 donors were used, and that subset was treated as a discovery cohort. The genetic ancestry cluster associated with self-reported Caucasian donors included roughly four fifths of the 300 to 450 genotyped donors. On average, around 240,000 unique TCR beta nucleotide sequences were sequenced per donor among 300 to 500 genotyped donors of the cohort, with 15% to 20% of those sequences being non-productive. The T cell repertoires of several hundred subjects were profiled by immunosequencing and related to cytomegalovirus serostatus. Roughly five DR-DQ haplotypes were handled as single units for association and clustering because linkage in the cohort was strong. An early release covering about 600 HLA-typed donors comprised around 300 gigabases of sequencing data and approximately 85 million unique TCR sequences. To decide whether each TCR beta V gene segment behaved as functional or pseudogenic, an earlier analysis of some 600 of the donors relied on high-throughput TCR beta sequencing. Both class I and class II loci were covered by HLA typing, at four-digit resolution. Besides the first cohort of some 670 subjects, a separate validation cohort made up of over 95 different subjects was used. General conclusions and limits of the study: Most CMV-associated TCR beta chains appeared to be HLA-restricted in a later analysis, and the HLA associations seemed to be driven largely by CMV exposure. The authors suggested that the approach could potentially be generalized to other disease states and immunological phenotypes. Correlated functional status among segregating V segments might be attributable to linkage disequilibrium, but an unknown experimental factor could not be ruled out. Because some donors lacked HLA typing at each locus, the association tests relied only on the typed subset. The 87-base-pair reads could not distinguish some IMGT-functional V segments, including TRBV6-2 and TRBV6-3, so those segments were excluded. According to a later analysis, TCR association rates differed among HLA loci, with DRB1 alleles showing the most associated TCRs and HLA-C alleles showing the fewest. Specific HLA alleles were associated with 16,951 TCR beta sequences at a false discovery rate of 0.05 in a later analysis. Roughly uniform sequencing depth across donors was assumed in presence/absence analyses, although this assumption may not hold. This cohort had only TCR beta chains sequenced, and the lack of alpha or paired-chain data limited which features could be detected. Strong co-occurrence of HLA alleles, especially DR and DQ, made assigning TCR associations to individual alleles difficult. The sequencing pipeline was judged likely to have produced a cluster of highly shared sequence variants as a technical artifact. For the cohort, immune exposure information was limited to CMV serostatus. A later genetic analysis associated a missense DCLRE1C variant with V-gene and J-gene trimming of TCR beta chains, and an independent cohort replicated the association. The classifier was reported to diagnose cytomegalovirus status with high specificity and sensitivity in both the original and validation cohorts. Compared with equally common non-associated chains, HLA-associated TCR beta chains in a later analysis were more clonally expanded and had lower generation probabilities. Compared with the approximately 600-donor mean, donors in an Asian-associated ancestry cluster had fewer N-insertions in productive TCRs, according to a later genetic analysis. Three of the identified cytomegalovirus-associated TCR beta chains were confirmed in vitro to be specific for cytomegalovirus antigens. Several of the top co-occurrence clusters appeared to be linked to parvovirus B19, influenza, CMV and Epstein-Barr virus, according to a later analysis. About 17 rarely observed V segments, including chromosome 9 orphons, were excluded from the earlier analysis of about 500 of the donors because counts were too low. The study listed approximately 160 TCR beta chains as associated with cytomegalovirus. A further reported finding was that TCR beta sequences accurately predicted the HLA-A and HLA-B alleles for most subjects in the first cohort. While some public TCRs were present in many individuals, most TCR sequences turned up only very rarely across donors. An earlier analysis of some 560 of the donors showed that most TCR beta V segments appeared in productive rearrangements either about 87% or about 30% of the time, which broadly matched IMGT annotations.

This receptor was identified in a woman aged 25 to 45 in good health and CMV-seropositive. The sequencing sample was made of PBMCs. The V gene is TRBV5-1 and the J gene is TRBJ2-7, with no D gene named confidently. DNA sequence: TGCGCCAGCAGCTTGGAGGTAGCCGGCGCGTTCGAGCAGTACTTC. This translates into CASSLEVAGAFEQYF.